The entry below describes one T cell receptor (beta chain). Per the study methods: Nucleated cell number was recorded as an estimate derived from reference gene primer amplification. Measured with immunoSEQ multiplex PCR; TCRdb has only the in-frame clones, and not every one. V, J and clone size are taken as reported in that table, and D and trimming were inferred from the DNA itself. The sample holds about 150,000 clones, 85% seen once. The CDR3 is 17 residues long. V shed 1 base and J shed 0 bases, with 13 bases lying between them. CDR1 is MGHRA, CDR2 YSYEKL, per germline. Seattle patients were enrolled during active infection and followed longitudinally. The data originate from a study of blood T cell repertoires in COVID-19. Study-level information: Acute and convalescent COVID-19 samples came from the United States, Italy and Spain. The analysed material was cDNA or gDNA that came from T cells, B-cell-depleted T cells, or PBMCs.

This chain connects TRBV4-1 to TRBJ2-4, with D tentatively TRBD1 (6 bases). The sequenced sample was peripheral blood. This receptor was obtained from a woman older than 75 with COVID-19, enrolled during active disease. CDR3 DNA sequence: TGCGCCAGCAGCCAAGTTGTCAGGGGTCTAGCCAAAAACATTCAGTACTTC. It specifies CASSQVVRGLAKNIQYF.